Presented here are 17 T cell receptor beta chains from one specimen sequenced in a study of cytomegalovirus exposure and HLA in healthy donors. Primers: 60 Vbeta forward and 13 Jbeta reverse. Clones were sequenced by immunoSEQ multiplex PCR, and TCRdb holds only the in-frame ones, with some missing. The sample lists fewer than 250,000 clones; about 83% were seen once. Sequenced input: PBMCs. The receptors were sampled from a woman aged 50 to 60 in good health and CMV-seropositive.

The rearrangement links TRBV6-1 to TRBJ2-1; 8 positions match TRBD1. V was pared by 4 bases and J by 1 base, with 3 bases of the junction left unmatched. The germline gives CDR1 MNHNS, CDR2 SASEGT. The CDR3 runs 15 residues. As DNA, the CDR3 is TGTGCCAGCAGTGTACAGGGGGATTCCTACAATGAGCAGTTCTTC. Protein product: CASSVQGDSYNEQFF.

J is TRBJ1-2 and V is TRBV30, with D maybe TRBD1 (5 bases). The CDR3 contains 12 residues. Trimming removed 1 base from V and 4 bases from J, with 7 bases in between. Germline CDR1 reads GTSNPN; CDR2 reads SVGIG (reference sequence). CDR3 region: CAWSAGGYGYTF. CDR3 nucleotides: TGTGCCTGGAGTGCCGGGGGCTATGGCTACACCTTC. Combining the CDR3 with reference TRBV30 and TRBJ1-2 gives the whole variable domain SQTIHQWPATLVQPVGSPLSLECTVEGTSNPNLYWYRQAAGRGLQLLFYSVGIGQISSEVPQNLSASRPQDRQFILSSKKLLLSDSGFYLCAWSAGGYGYTFGSGTRLTVV.

The genes are TRBV19 and TRBJ1-1; possible D gene TRBD1, 6 bases. Trimming stripped 5 bases from V and 0 bases from J, with 13 bases between. In germline, CDR1 is LNHDA, CDR2 SQIVND (reference sequence). This CDR3 is 15 amino acids long. The CDR3 loop reads CASSSDRLVNTEAFF. The CDR3 DNA is TGTGCCAGTAGTTCCGACAGGCTCGTGAACACTGAAGCTTTCTTT.

The V and J genes are TRBV25-1 and TRBJ1-2; D is unresolved. The germline V gene has CDR1 MGHDK and CDR2 SYGVNS. The length of the CDR3 is 13 residues. V gave up 4 bases and J gave up 0 bases, with 6 bases separating them. The CDR3 sequence is CASSAHPNYGYTF. CDR3 nucleotide sequence: TGTGCCAGCAGTGCACATCCTAACTATGGCTACACCTTC.

This clone turned up a few times. V and J are TRBV19 and TRBJ2-5, with 8 bases fitting TRBD1. CDR1 and CDR2 (germline): LNHDA, SQIVND (reference sequence). The CDR3 is 15 residues long. The V segment lost 3 bases and the J segment 4 bases; nucleotides outside the gene matches: 7. The CDR3 coding sequence is TGTGCCAGTAGTATCAGGGGGCAATGGGGAGAGACCCAGTACTTC. It encodes CASSIRGQWGETQYF.

This chain joins TRBV5-8 and TRBJ1-1, with D uncertain. This CDR3 contains 13 residues. Germline lookup yields CDR1 SGHTS and CDR2 YDEGEE. The V gene lost 2 bases and the J gene lost 7 bases, with 12 bases spanning the gap. DNA of the CDR3: TGTGCCAGCAGCTTAGTAGCTGGAGGTGAAGCTTTCTTT. Protein: CASSLVAGGEAFF.

The CDR3 sequence: CASSRAGGEYETQYF. In DNA, the CDR3 is TGCGCCAGCAGCAGGGCGGGGGGTGAATATGAGACCCAGTACTTC. The chain couples TRBV5-1 to TRBJ2-5, with 8 bases aligning to TRBD2. The CDR3 sequence is 15 residues long. CDR1 is SGHRS and CDR2 is YFSETQ in the germline V gene. Trimming at V came to 4 bases and at J to 5 bases, leaving 10 bases not matched to a gene. Full variable domain (remainder filled in from reference TRBV5-1 and TRBJ2-5): KAGVTQTPRYLIKTRGQQVTLSCSPISGHRSVSWYQQTPGQGLQFLFEYFSETQRNKGNFPGRFSGRQFSNSRSEMNVSTLELGDSALYLCASSRAGGEYETQYFGPGTRLLVL.

The gene calls are TRBV5-1 and TRBJ2-2; 9 nucleotides match TRBD1. Germline assignment: CDR1 SGHRS and CDR2 YFSETQ. Unmatched junction bases numbered 7, after V lost 4 bases and J lost 6 bases. The CDR3 runs to 15 residues. The DNA for the CDR3 is TGCGCCAGCAGCCCTAGGGGACAGGGTGCCGGGGAGCTGTTTTTT. Translating gives CASSPRGQGAGELFF. Looking up the rest from reference TRBV5-1 and TRBJ2-2 gives the full variable domain: KAGVTQTPRYLIKTRGQQVTLSCSPISGHRSVSWYQQTPGQGLQFLFEYFSETQRNKGNFPGRFSGRQFSNSRSEMNVSTLELGDSALYLCASSPRGQGAGELFFGEGSRLTVL.

This chain connects TRBV19 to TRBJ1-1; TRBD1 agrees at 7 bases. The V segment lost 5 bases and the J segment 3 bases; nucleotides outside the gene matches: 3. Germline V CDR1 and CDR2: LNHDA, SQIVND (reference sequence). The CDR3 loop spans 13 amino acids. CDR3 loop: CASSRTGYTEAFF. CDR3 DNA: TGTGCCAGTAGTCGGACAGGTTACACTGAAGCTTTCTTT.

The J gene is TRBJ1-4, the V gene TRBV28; D is ambiguous. The CDR3 has 14 residues. Germline CDR1 reads MDHEN; CDR2 reads SYDVKM. Trimming cost V 1 base and J 8 bases, with 11 bases left between them. CDR3 sequence reads: CASSLSGVEEKLFF. The DNA for the CDR3 is TGTGCCAGCAGTTTATCCGGGGTAGAGGAAAAACTGTTTTTT.

The chain has TRBV5-5 and TRBJ1-1; weak D call: TRBD1 (5 bases). Germline CDR1 is SGHKS and CDR2 is YYEKEE (reference sequence). This CDR3 is built from 15 residues. Deletions cut 1 base from V and 1 base from J, with 11 bases between. CDR3 DNA: TGTGCCAGCAGCTTGTGGGGAGGGACGAACACTGAAGCTTTCTTT. Residues: CASSLWGGTNTEAFF.

V usage is TRBV11-1 and J usage is TRBJ2-1, with TRBD1 identical over 8 bases. The germline V gene has CDR1 SGHAT and CDR2 FQDESV (reference sequence). This CDR3 comprises 15 residues. V lost 5 bases to trimming and J lost 9 bases; unmatched junction nucleotides: 12. The CDR3 DNA reads TGTGCCAGCAGCACCCGGGACAGGAGAACCACTGAGCAGTTCTTC. Amino acid sequence: CASSTRDRRTTEQFF.

V gene TRBV27 combines with J gene TRBJ2-5, with D perhaps TRBD1 (7 bases). The CDR3 is made up of 15 amino acids. V was trimmed by 7 bases and J by 4 bases, leaving 19 bases between them. Germline-derived CDR1 and CDR2 are MNHEY and SMNVEV (reference sequence). CDR3 DNA: TGTGCCAGCAATGCGGGGAACAGGGGAATAGAGACCCAGTACTTC. Translating gives CASNAGNRGIETQYF.

The chain has TRBV7-9 and TRBJ1-2; D unresolved. Germline V CDR1 and CDR2: SEHNR, FQNEAQ (reference sequence). V lost 0 bases and J 8 bases, leaving 7 bases between the germline ends. This CDR3 is 12 amino acids long. Here the CDR3 reads CASSLAESGYTF. DNA for the CDR3: TGTGCCAGCAGCTTAGCCGAGTCCGGCTACACCTTC.

The chain has TRBV5-8 and TRBJ1-1, with 8 bases lining up with TRBD1. This CDR3 region has 16 residues. Germline loops: CDR1 SGHTS, CDR2 YDEGEE. V trimming: 4 bases; J trimming: 5 bases; junction bases outside the gene matches: 13. The CDR3, as DNA: TGTGCCAGCAGCCATAGGACAGGGATGGGATTAACTGAAGCTTTCTTT. The encoded protein is CASSHRTGMGLTEAFF. Full variable domain (rest looked up from reference TRBV5-8 and TRBJ1-1): EAGVTQSPTHLIKTRGQQATLRCSPISGHTSVYWYQQALGLGLQFLLWYDEGEERNRGNFPPRFSGRQFPNYSSELNVNALELEDSALYLCASSHRTGMGLTEAFFGQGTRLTVV.

The J gene is TRBJ1-2, the V gene TRBV5-4, with 7 positions matching TRBD1. Germline values: CDR1 SGHNT, CDR2 YYREEE (reference sequence). Losses at the gene ends were 4 bases for V and 4 bases for J; bases not matched to a gene: 4. CDR3 length: 13 amino acids. The CDR3 sequence is CASSTTGPYGYTF. CDR3 nucleotides: TGTGCCAGCAGCACGACAGGGCCCTATGGCTACACCTTC.

This chain connects TRBV7-9 to TRBJ1-5; 8 nucleotides line up with TRBD1. The CDR3 spans 15 residues. CDR1 SEHNR and CDR2 FQNEAQ come from the germline V gene (reference sequence). V dropped 3 bases and J dropped 0; count of bases not matched to a gene: 1. In nucleotides, the CDR3 is TGTGCCAGCAGCTTGACAGGGGATAGCAATCAGCCCCAGCATTTT. Translating gives CASSLTGDSNQPQHF. Supplemented by reference TRBV7-9 and TRBJ1-5, the full variable domain reads DTGVSQNPRHKITKRGQNVTFRCDPISEHNRLYWYRQTLGQGPEFLTYFQNEAQLEKSRLLSDRFSAERPKGSFSTLEIQRTEQGDSAMYLCASSLTGDSNQPQHFGDGTRLSIL.